The clone carrying this T cell receptor (beta chain) was observed many times. This specimen belongs to a study of early T cells in non-severe SARS-CoV-2 infection. In TCRdb, the 5' RACE reads were re-called with MiXCR into one record per CDR3 protein. The table records 35,000 to 45,000 distinct CDR3 sequences, more than 9% of them present only once. The CDR3 runs 13 residues. CDR1 is SQVTM, CDR2 ANQGSEA, per germline. The V and J ends lost 3 bases and 0 bases respectively, with 6 bases between them. Sequencing input: whole blood. This chain links TRBV29-1 with TRBJ2-1, with D perhaps TRBD1 (5 bases). The clonotype was recovered from an adult who was a healthcare worker with PCR-confirmed SARS-CoV-2 infection or an uninfected control (not recorded which). The CDR3 DNA reads as TGCAGCGTTGACAGGGCCTCCTACAATGAGCAGTTCTTC. Translating gives CSVDRASYNEQFF.